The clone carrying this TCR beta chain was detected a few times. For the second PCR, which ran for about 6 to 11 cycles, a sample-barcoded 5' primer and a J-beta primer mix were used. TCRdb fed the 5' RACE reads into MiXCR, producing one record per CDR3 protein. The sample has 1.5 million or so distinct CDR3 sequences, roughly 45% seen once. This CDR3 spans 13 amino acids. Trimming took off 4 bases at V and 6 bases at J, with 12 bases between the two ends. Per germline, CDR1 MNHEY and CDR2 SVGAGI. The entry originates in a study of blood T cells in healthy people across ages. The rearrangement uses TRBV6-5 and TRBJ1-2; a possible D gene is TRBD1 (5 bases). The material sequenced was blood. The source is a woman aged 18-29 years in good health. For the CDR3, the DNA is TGTGCCAGCAGTTTGGGGGTTAGAGATGGCTACACCTTC. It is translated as CASSLGVRDGYTF.